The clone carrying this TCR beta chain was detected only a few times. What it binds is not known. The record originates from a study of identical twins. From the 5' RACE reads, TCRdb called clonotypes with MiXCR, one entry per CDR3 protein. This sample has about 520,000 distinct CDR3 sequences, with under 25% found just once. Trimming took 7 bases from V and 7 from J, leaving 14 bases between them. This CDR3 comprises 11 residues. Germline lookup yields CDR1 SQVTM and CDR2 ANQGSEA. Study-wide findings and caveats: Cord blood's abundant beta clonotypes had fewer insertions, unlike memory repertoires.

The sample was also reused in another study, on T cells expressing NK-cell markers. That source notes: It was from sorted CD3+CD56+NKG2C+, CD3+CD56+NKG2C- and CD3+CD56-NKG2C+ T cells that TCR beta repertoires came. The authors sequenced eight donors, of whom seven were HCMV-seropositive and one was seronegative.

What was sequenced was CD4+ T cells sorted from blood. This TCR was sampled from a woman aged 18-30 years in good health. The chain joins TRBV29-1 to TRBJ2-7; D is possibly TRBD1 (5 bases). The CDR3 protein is CSARAAGEQYF. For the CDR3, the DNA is TGCAGCGCCAGGGCCGCCGGGGAGCAGTACTTC.